The next 11 T cell receptor beta chains were all read from a single sample in a study of T cell therapy after organ transplantation. These receptors have no identified antigens. Time point indicated: 20-29 weeks after completion of therapy. Sequencing was performed with immunoSEQ multiplex PCR; in TCRdb, only in-frame clones are kept and a portion is missing. The sample includes about 17,000 clones, less than 90% of them seen just once. Sample: CD8+ T cells from blood, taken after autologous CMV-specific T cell therapy. The receptors originated from a human patient who had received a solid organ transplant and had CMV disease. The T cells may come from the graft donor.

This chain uses TRBV5-6 with TRBJ2-7, with TRBD2 as a possible D gene (5 bases). Germline V gives CDR1 SGHDT, CDR2 YYEEEE. The V and J ends lost 0 bases and 6 bases respectively, with 13 bases between them. This CDR3 spans 14 amino acids. CDR3 coding DNA: TGTGCCAGCAGCTTGGATGGAGGCTACGGCGAGCAGTACTTC. As protein: CASSLDGGYGEQYF.

V gene TRBV27 combines with J gene TRBJ1-5; TRBD1 might be the D (6 bases). This CDR3 is 14 amino acids long. Germline loops: CDR1 MNHEY, CDR2 SMNVEV (reference sequence). V lost 6 bases, J lost 4 bases, and 13 bases lay in between. The CDR3 DNA reads as TGTGCCAGCAGCCAGCGGCAGGGGAATCAGCCCCAGCATTTT. Its protein product is CASSQRQGNQPQHF.

This rearrangement joins TRBV5-6 to TRBJ2-5; D might be TRBD1 (6 bases). Germline V gene data show CDR1 as SGHDT and CDR2 as YYEEEE. The V and J ends lost 3 bases and 2 bases respectively, with 11 bases between them. The CDR3 has 14 residues. CDR3 protein: CASSSWTEQETQYF. As DNA, the CDR3 is TGTGCCAGCAGCTCCTGGACAGAGCAAGAGACCCAGTACTTC.

The chain uses TRBV25-1 and TRBJ2-2, with D unresolved. CDR3 size: 14 residues. Per germline, CDR1 MGHDK and CDR2 SYGVNS. The V gene lost 5 bases and the J gene lost 5 bases, with 12 bases spanning the gap. The CDR3 DNA sequence: TGTGCCAGCAGTCTTGCAGGAAGGACCGGGGAGCTGTTTTTT. Residues: CASSLAGRTGELFF.

This sequence joins TRBV7-9 and TRBJ1-5, with TRBD1 matching over 7 bases. The CDR3 has 14 amino acids. Trimming took 5 bases from V and 2 from J; bases not matched to a gene: 3. Germline CDR1 reads SEHNR; CDR2 reads FQNEAQ (reference sequence). The CDR3 is CASSQGTGNQPQHF. DNA of the CDR3: TGTGCCAGCAGCCAAGGGACAGGCAATCAGCCCCAGCATTTT.

The chain recombines TRBV11-2 with TRBJ2-5; D is unresolved. The V end was cut by 0 bases, the J end by 2 bases, with 10 bases between. This CDR3 contains 15 residues. Germline V gene lookup returns CDR1 SGHAT and CDR2 FQNNGV. The chain's CDR3 is CASSLEFWQQETQYF. CDR3 nucleotides: TGTGCCAGCAGCTTAGAGTTCTGGCAGCAAGAGACCCAGTACTTC.

This sequence joins TRBV9 and TRBJ2-7; 10 nucleotides line up with TRBD1. V shed 4 bases, J shed 2 bases, and the junction held 6 bases outside the gene matches. From germline, CDR1 is SGDLS and CDR2 YYNGEE. CDR3 size: 15 residues. Written as DNA, the CDR3 is TGTGCCAGCAGCCCCGGACAGGGGGTCACCTACGAGCAGTACTTC. Its protein is CASSPGQGVTYEQYF.

The chain carries TRBV29-1 and TRBJ2-7, with a weak D call TRBD1 (6 bases). V was shortened by 5 bases and J by 1 base, with 21 bases between the two germline ends. CDR1 is SQVTM and CDR2 is ANQGSEA in the germline V gene. There are 16 residues in the CDR3. The CDR3 spells CSVRGGYPVPSYEQYF. The CDR3 DNA follows: TGCAGCGTTCGAGGGGGTTATCCCGTTCCTTCCTACGAGCAGTACTTC.

The chain uses TRBV15 and TRBJ2-7, with D perhaps TRBD1 or TRBD2 (6 bases each). In germline, CDR1 is LNHNV, CDR2 YYDKDF (reference sequence). V lost 8 bases to trimming and J lost 5 bases, with 22 bases between them. CDR3 length: 15 amino acids. CDR3: CATEMTGASGDEQYF. As DNA, the CDR3 is TGTGCCACCGAGATGACGGGGGCCTCGGGGGACGAGCAGTACTTC.

This chain links TRBV7-9 with TRBJ1-6; TRBD1 aligns across 7 bases. Germline V gene data show CDR1 as SEHNR and CDR2 as FQNEAQ (reference sequence). This CDR3 is 14 amino acids long. With V trimmed by 6 bases and J by 7 bases, 6 bases remained unmatched. The CDR3 DNA is TGTGCCAGCAGACGGACAGGTTTAAATTCACCCCTCCACTTT. Its protein product is CASRRTGLNSPLHF.

This chain links TRBV13 with TRBJ1-1; D is unresolved. V was pared by 0 bases and J by 3 bases, with 11 bases between. CDR1 and CDR2 from the germline V gene are PRHDT and FYEKMQ (reference sequence). The CDR3 extends over 15 amino acids. Here the CDR3 DNA reads TGTGCCAGCAGCTTAGGACCCAACGGGGACACTGAAGCTTTCTTT. It translates to CASSLGPNGDTEAFF.